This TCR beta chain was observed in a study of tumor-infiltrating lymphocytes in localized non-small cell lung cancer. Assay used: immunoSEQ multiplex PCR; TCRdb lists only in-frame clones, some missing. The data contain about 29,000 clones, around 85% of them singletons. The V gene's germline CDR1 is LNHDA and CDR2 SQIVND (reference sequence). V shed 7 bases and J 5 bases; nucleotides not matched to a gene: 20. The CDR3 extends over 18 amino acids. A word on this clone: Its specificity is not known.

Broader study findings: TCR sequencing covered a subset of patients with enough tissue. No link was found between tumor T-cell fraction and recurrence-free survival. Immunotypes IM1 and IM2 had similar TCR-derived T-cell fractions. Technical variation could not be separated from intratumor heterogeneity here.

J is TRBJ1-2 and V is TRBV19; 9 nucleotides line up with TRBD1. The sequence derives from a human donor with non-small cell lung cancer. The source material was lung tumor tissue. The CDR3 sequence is CASIKPTGGAGNWYGYTF. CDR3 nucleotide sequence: TGTGCCAGTATCAAGCCTACAGGGGGCGCGGGTAATTGGTATGGCTACACCTTC.